This is a list of T cell receptor beta chains from one sample in a study of beta chain features in type 1 diabetes. The data were produced by immunoSEQ multiplex PCR, yet TCRdb's version contains in-frame clones alone and is incomplete. This table holds some 640,000 clones, over 12% found once. Sequencing was carried out using naive CD4+ T cells from blood. The receptors originated from a man younger than 30 with type 1 diabetes. CDR3s include the opening cysteine and the closing phenylalanine or tryptophan. The D gene is left open where the match is weak. The size field is filled for only some rows; it gives once, few, many or a size class.

TRBJ2-7	TRBD1	.	TRBV10-3	CATGPGQGVFEQYF	TGTGCCACTGGACCGGGACAGGGGGTGTTCGAGCAGTACTTC
TRBJ2-3	TRBD2	few	TRBV5-4	CASSSRGGTDTQYF	TGTGCCAGCAGCTCGCGGGGGGGCACAGATACGCAGTATTTT
TRBJ2-1	.	few	TRBV5-1	CASSLDRTTYNEQFF	TGCGCCAGCAGCTTGGATCGGACCACGTACAATGAGCAGTTCTTC
TRBJ1-3	.	few	TRBV7-2	CASSLDQGRNTIYF	TGTGCCAGCAGCTTAGATCAGGGAAGAAACACCATATATTTT
TRBJ2-3	TRBD1	few	TRBV30	CAWTDRGGTDTQYF	TGTGCCTGGACCGACAGGGGGGGCACAGATACGCAGTATTTT
TRBJ1-1	TRBD1	few	TRBV27	CASSPRQGREAFF	TGTGCCAGCAGTCCAAGACAGGGTCGTGAAGCTTTCTTT
TRBJ2-7	TRBD1	few	TRBV2	CASSDRGDEQYF	TGTGCCAGTTCGGACAGGGGGGACGAGCAGTACTTC
TRBJ2-1	.	.	TRBV2	CASSLPNEQFF	TGTGCCAGCAGTCTCCCCAATGAGCAGTTCTTC
TRBJ2-5	.	.	TRBV9	CASSVGGRGTRGETQYF	TGTGCCAGCAGCGTAGGAGGCCGTGGGACCCGGGGAGAGACCCAGTACTTC
TRBJ2-1	.	.	TRBV6-6	CASSPTSAMSPKQFF	TGTGCCAGCAGCCCTACTTCTGCGATGAGCCCCAAGCAGTTCTTC
TRBJ2-4	.	few	TRBV6-5	CASSYSHLAKNIQYF	TGTGCCAGCAGTTACTCCCATCTAGCCAAAAACATTCAGTACTTC
TRBJ2-7	.	.	TRBV7-9	CASSLKQHEQYF	TGTGCCAGCAGCTTAAAGCAACACGAGCAGTACTTC
TRBJ2-1	TRBD2	.	TRBV6-1	CASSGRPASGRDEQFF	TGTGCCAGCAGTGGCCGTCCGGCTAGCGGGAGAGATGAGCAGTTCTTC
TRBJ1-1	.	.	TRBV20-1	CSARELTEAFF	TGCAGTGCTAGGGAGCTGACTGAAGCTTTCTTT
TRBJ2-1	TRBD1	.	TRBV2	CASSGDRHNEQFF	TGTGCCAGCAGTGGGGACAGACACAATGAGCAGTTCTTC
TRBJ1-1	.	.	TRBV5-6	CASSSGPNTEAFF	TGTGCCAGCAGCTCGGGACCGAACACTGAAGCTTTCTTT
TRBJ2-5	.	few	TRBV5-1	CASSVGQPEVWAQYF	TGCGCCAGCAGTGTAGGACAGCCCGAGGTTTGGGCCCAGTACTTC
TRBJ2-3	.	.	TRBV5-1	CASSLGDTGTQYF	TGCGCCAGCAGCTTGGGCGACACCGGCACGCAGTATTTT
TRBJ1-1	.	.	TRBV7-9	CASSRAGGSAEAFF	TGTGCCAGCAGTCGAGCCGGGGGCAGCGCTGAAGCTTTCTTT
TRBJ2-5	TRBD1	.	TRBV14	CASTQGAMETQYF	TGTGCCAGCACCCAGGGGGCGATGGAGACCCAGTACTTC
TRBJ1-1	.	few	TRBV30	CAWTAIANTEAFF	TGTGCCTGGACCGCCATCGCGAACACTGAAGCTTTCTTT
TRBJ2-6	TRBD1	few	TRBV28	CASSLPRDSHSGANVLTF	TGTGCCAGCAGTTTACCCCGGGACAGCCACTCTGGGGCCAACGTCCTGACTTTC
TRBJ2-3	.	few	TRBV14	CASSPFRGADTQYF	TGTGCCAGCAGCCCTTTCCGGGGCGCAGATACGCAGTATTTT
TRBJ2-7	.	few	TRBV18	CASSRDTTYEQYF	TGTGCCAGCTCACGGGACACGACCTACGAGCAGTACTTC
TRBJ1-1	.	few	TRBV5-1	CASSSNTEAFF	TGCGCCAGCTCCTCTAACACTGAAGCTTTCTTT
TRBJ2-1	TRBD2	few	TRBV29-1	CSVEGRSVGGRPSGDNEQFF	TGCAGCGTTGAAGGGCGCTCGGTCGGCGGGAGGCCCTCCGGTGACAATGAGCAGTTCTTC
TRBJ1-2	TRBD1	.	TRBV30	CAWSAGLQGIGYTF	TGTGCCTGGAGCGCAGGATTACAGGGGATCGGCTACACCTTC
TRBJ2-7	TRBD1	.	TRBV7-2	CASSLIRDSSYEQYF	TGTGCCAGCAGCTTAATACGGGACAGCTCCTACGAGCAGTACTTC
TRBJ2-3	.	.	TRBV7-8	CASSARLYTDTQYF	TGTGCCAGCAGCGCCCGACTTTACACAGATACGCAGTATTTT
TRBJ1-2	.	.	TRBV30	CAWTEAAGYANYGYTF	TGTGCCTGGACCGAGGCGGCAGGATACGCTAACTATGGCTACACCTTC
TRBJ2-1	.	.	TRBV7-2	CASSFLLGGGLYNEQFF	TGTGCCAGCAGCTTCCTCCTTGGTGGGGGACTCTACAATGAGCAGTTCTTC
TRBJ2-1	TRBD2	.	TRBV5-1	CASTSTSGRFF	TGCGCCAGCACCTCAACTAGCGGGAGGTTCTTC
TRBJ2-7	.	few	TRBV5-1	CASSENYEQYF	TGCGCCAGCAGCGAAAACTACGAGCAGTACTTC
TRBJ2-5	.	.	TRBV5-1	CASSLAGLRQETQYF	TGCGCCAGCAGCCTAGCTGGACTCCGACAAGAGACCCAGTACTTC
TRBJ2-7	TRBD2	few	TRBV5-4	CASSPASGYYEQYF	TGTGCCAGCAGCCCGGCTAGCGGATACTACGAGCAGTACTTC
TRBJ1-2	TRBD1	few	TRBV30	CAWRSRDRDYGYTF	TGTGCCTGGAGGTCCCGGGACAGGGACTATGGCTACACCTTC
TRBJ2-7	TRBD1	few	TRBV9	CASSAWDSRYEQYF	TGTGCCAGCAGCGCCTGGGACAGCCGCTACGAGCAGTACTTC
TRBJ2-5	TRBD2	few	TRBV7-2	CASSLGLAGGQETQYF	TGTGCCAGCAGCTTAGGGTTAGCGGGGGGACAAGAGACCCAGTACTTC